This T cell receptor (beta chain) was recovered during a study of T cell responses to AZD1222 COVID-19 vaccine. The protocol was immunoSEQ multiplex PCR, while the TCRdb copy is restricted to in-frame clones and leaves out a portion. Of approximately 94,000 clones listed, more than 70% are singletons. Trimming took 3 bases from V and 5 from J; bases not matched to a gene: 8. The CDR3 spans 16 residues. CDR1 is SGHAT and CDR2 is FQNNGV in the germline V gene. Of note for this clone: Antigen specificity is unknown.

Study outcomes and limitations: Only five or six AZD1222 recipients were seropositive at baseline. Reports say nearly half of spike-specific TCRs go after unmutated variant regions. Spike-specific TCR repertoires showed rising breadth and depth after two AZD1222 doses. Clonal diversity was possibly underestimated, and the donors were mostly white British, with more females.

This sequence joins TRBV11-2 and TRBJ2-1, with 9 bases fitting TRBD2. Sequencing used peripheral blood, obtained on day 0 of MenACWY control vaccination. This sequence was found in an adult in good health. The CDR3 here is CASSFRGTSQNNEQFF. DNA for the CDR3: TGTGCCAGCAGCTTCCGCGGGACTAGCCAAAACAATGAGCAGTTCTTC.